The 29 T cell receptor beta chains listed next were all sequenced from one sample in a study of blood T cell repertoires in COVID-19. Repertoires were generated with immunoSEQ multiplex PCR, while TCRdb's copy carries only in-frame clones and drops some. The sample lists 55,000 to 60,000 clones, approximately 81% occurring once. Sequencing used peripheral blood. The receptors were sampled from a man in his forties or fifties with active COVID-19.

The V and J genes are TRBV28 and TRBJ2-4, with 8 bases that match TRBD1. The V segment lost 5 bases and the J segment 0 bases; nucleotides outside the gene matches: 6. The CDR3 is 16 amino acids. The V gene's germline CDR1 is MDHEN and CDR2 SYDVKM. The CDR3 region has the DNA TGTGCCAGCAGTGACAGACAGGGGAGAGCCAAAAACATTCAGTACTTC. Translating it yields CASSDRQGRAKNIQYF.

The CDR3 DNA sequence: TGTGCCAGCTCACAAATGACGTCGCGGGGGACTAGCACAGATACGCAGTATTTT. This translates into CASSQMTSRGTSTDTQYF. This chain connects TRBV18 to TRBJ2-3; the match to TRBD2 covers 7 bases. This CDR3 contains 18 residues. In germline, CDR1 is KGHSH, CDR2 LQKENI. The V and J ends lost 4 bases and 0 bases, in that order; junction bases with no gene match: 13.

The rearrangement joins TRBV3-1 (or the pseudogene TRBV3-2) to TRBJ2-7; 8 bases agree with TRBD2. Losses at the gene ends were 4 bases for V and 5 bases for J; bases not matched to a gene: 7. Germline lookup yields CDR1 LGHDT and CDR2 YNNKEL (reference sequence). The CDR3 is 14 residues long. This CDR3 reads CASSPPWTSNEQYF. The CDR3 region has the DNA TGTGCCAGCAGCCCCCCATGGACTAGCAACGAGCAGTACTTC.

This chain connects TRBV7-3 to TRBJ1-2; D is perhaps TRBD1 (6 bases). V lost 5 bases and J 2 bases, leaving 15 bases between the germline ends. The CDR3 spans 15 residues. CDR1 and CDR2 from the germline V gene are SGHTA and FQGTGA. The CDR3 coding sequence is TGTGCCAGCAGCCCTAGGGGGGGCCCCAACTATGGCTACACCTTC. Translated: CASSPRGGPNYGYTF.

The DNA of the CDR3 is TGTGCCACCAGCAGAGATCCTATTCGGACTGGCACTGAAGCTTTCTTT. Its translation: CATSRDPIRTGTEAFF. This chain links TRBV15 with TRBJ1-1; D unclear. The germline V and J ends were trimmed by 0 bases and 4 bases, with 15 bases remaining between them. Germline values: CDR1 LNHNV, CDR2 YYDKDF (reference sequence). The CDR3 consists of 16 residues.

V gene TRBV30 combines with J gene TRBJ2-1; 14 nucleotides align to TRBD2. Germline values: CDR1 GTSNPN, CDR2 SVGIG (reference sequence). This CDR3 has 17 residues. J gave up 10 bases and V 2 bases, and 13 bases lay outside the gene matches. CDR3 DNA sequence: TGTGCCTGGAGTAGGACAGGGCGACTAGCGGGAGGGAGCGAGCAGTTCTTC. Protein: CAWSRTGRLAGGSEQFF.

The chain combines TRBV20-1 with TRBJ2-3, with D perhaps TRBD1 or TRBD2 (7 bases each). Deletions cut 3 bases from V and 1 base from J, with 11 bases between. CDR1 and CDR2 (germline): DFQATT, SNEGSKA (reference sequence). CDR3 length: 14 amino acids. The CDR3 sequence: CSASGRGRTDTQYF. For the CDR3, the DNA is TGCAGTGCTAGTGGGAGGGGGCGCACAGATACGCAGTATTTT.

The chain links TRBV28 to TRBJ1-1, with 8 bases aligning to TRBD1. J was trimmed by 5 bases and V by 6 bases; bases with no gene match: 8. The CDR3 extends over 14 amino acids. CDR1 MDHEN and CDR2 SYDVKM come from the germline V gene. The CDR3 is CASRGQGRVTEAFF. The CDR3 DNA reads TGTGCCAGCAGAGGACAGGGAAGGGTGACTGAAGCTTTCTTT.

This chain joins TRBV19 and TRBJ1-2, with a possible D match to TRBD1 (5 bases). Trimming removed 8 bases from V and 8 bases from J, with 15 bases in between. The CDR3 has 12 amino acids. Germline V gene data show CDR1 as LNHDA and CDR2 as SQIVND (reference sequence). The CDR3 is CASGRPGSGYTF. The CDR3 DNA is TGTGCCAGTGGTCGACCAGGGTCCGGCTACACCTTC.

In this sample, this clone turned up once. This CDR3 is CASSEGPGYQPQHF. CDR3 coding DNA: TGTGCCAGCAGTGAAGGGCCAGGGTATCAGCCCCAGCATTTT. The V call is TRBV2, the J call TRBJ1-5; a weak D match, TRBD1 (5 bases). Germline V gene data show CDR1 as SNHLY and CDR2 as FYNNEI. The germline V and J ends were trimmed by 1 base and 5 bases, with 9 bases remaining between them. The CDR3 sequence is 14 residues long.

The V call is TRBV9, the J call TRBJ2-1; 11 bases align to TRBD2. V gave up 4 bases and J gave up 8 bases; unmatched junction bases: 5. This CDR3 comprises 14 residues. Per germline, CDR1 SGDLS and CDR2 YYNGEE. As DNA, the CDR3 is TGTGCCAGCAGCCCCCAACTAGCGGGAGATGAGCAGTTCTTC. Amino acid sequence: CASSPQLAGDEQFF.

The CDR3, as DNA: TGTGCCAGCACCCAAGGAGGCGGTGGAGAGACCCAGTACTTC. It encodes CASTQGGGGETQYF. The chain combines TRBV2 with TRBJ2-5; weak D call: TRBD2 (5 bases). The CDR3 covers 14 residues. V gave up 7 bases and J gave up 4 bases, with 16 bases separating them. Germline loops: CDR1 SNHLY, CDR2 FYNNEI.

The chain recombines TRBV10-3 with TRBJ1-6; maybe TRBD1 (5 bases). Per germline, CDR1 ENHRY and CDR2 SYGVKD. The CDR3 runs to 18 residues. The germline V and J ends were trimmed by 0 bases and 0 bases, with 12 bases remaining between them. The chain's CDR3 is CAISESQGLSSYNSPLHF. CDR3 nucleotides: TGTGCCATCAGTGAGTCGCAGGGCCTCAGCTCCTATAATTCACCCCTCCACTTT.

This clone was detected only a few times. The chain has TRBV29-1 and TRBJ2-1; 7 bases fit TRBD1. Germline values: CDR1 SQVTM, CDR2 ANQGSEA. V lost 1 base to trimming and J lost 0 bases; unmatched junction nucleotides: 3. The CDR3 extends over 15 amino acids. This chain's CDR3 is CSVEGQGISYNEQFF. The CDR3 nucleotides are TGCAGCGTTGAAGGACAGGGAATCTCCTACAATGAGCAGTTCTTC.

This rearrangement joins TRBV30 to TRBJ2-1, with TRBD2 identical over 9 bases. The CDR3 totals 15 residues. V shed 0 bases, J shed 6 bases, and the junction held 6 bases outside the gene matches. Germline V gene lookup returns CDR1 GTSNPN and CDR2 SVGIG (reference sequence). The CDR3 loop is CAWSVRGLAFNEQFF. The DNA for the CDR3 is TGTGCCTGGAGTGTAAGGGGACTAGCATTCAATGAGCAGTTCTTC.

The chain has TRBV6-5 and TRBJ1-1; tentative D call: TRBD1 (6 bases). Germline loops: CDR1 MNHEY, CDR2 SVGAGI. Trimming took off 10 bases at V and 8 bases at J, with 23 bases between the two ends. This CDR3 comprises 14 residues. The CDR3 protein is CATIQGGPTTEAFF. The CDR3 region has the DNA TGTGCCACCATCCAAGGGGGACCCACCACCGAAGCTTTCTTT.

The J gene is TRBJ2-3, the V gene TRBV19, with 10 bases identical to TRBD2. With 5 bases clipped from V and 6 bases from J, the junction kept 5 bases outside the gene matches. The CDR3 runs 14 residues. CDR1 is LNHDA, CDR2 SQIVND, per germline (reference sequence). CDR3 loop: CASSLGTSDDTQYF. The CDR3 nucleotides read TGTGCCAGTAGTCTAGGGACTAGCGACGATACGCAGTATTTT. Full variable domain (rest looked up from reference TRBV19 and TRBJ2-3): DGGITQSPKYLFRKEGQNVTLSCEQNLNHDAMYWYRQDPGQGLRLIYYSQIVNDFQKGDIAEGYSVSREKKESFPLTVTSAQKNPTAFYLCASSLGTSDDTQYFGPGTRLTVL.

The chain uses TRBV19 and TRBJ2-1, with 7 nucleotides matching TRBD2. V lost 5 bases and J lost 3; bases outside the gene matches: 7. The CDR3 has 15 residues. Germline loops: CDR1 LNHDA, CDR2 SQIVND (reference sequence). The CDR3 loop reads CASSVTSANYNEQFF. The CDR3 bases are TGTGCCAGTAGTGTCACTAGCGCAAACTACAATGAGCAGTTCTTC. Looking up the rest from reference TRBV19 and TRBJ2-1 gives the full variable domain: DGGITQSPKYLFRKEGQNVTLSCEQNLNHDAMYWYRQDPGQGLRLIYYSQIVNDFQKGDIAEGYSVSREKKESFPLTVTSAQKNPTAFYLCASSVTSANYNEQFFGPGTRLTVL.

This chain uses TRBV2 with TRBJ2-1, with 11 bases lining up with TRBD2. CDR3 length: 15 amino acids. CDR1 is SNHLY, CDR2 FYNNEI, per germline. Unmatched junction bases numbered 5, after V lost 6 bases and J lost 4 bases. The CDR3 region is CASSVTSGTYNEQFF. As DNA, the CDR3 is TGTGCCAGCAGCGTGACTAGCGGGACATACAATGAGCAGTTCTTC.

This CDR3 reads CASSLFRLGPYNEQFF. The CDR3 bases are TGTGCCAGCAGTTTATTTCGACTAGGGCCATACAATGAGCAGTTCTTC. This rearrangement joins TRBV27 to TRBJ2-1; TRBD2 is a possible D gene (6 bases). The CDR3 runs to 16 residues. V dropped 1 base and J dropped 4 bases, with 14 bases sitting between them. The germline gives CDR1 MNHEY, CDR2 SMNVEV (reference sequence).

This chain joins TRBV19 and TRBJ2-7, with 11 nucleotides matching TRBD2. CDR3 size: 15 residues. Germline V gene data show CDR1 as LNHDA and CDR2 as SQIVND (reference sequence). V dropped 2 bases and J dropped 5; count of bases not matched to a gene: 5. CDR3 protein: CASSITSGSVNEQYF. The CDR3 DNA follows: TGTGCCAGTAGTATAACTAGCGGGAGTGTTAACGAGCAGTACTTC.

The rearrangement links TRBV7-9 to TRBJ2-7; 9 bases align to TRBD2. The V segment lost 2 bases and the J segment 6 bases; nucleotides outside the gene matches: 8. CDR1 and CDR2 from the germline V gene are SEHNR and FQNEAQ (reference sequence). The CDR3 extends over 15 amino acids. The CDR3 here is CASSLRAGGPAEQYF. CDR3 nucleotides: TGTGCCAGCAGCTTACGGGCGGGAGGGCCCGCCGAGCAGTACTTC.

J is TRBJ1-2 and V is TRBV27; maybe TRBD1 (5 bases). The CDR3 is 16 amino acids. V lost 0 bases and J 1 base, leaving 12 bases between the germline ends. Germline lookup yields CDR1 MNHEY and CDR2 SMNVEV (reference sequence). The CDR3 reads CASSLSWLGGNYGYTF. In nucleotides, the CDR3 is TGTGCCAGCAGTTTATCTTGGCTGGGGGGTAACTATGGCTACACCTTC.

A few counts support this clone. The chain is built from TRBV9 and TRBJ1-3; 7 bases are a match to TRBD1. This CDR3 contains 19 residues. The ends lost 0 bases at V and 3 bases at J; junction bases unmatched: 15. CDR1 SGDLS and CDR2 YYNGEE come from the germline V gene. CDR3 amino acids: CASSVDRGQRTSDGNTIYF. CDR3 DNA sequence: TGTGCCAGCAGCGTAGATCGGGGACAGAGGACCTCGGATGGAAACACCATATATTTT.

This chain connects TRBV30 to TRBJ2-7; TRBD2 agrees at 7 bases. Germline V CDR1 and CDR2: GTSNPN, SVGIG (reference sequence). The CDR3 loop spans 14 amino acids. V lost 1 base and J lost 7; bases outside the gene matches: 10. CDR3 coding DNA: TGTGCCTGGAGTGAGGGACTATCCCAAAGGGAGCAGTACTTC. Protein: CAWSEGLSQREQYF.

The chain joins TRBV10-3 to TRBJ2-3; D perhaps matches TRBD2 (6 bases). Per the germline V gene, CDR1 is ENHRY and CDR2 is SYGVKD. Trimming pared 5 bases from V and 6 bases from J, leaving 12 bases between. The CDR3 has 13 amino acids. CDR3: CAISSGTVDTQYF. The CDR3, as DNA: TGTGCCATCAGTTCCGGGACTGTTGATACGCAGTATTTT.

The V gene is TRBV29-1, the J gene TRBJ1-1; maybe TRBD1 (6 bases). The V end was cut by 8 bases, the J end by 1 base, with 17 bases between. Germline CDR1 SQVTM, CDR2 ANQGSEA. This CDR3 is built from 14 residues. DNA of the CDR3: TGCAGCTCAAAAGGACAGTATGAGAACACTGAAGCTTTCTTT. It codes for CSSKGQYENTEAFF. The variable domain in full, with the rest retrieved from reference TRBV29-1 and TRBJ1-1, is SAVISQKPSRDICQRGTSLTIQCQVDSQVTMMFWYRQQPGQSLTLIATANQGSEATYESGFVIDKFPISRPNLTFSTLTVSNMSPEDSSIYLCSSKGQYENTEAFFGQGTRLTVV.

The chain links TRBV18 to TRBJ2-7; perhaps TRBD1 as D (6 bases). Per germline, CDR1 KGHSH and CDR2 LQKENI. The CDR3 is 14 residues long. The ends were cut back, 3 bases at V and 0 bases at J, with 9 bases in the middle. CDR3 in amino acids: CASSPDSLSYEQYF. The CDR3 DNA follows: TGTGCCAGCTCACCGGACAGTCTCTCCTACGAGCAGTACTTC.

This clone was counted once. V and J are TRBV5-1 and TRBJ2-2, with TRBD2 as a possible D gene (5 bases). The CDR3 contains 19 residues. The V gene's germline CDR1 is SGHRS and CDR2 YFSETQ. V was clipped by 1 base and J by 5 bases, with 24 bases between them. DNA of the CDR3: TGCGCCAGCAGCTTGTACTTGTTGGGGAGCATCGGATTTACCGGGGAGCTGTTTTTT. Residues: CASSLYLLGSIGFTGELFF.